The 17 T cell receptor beta chains given below trace back to one sample, sequenced in a study of blood T cells in healthy people across ages. Next came a second PCR, run for about 6 to 11 cycles, which used a sample-barcoded 5' primer along with a J-beta primer mix. Each CDR3 protein is one row after TCRdb ran MiXCR on the 5' RACE reads. The sample yields about 1.6 million distinct CDR3 sequences, about 31% seen once. Sequencing used blood. These receptors were taken from a woman between 25 and 40 years old in good health.

This sequence joins TRBV24-1 and TRBJ2-1, with D possibly TRBD1 on 6 matching bases. Germline V gene sequence: CDR1 KGHDR, CDR2 SFDVKD. The CDR3 is 14 amino acids. V was shortened by 4 bases and J by 10 bases, with 16 bases between the two germline ends. CDR3 nucleotide sequence: TGTGCCACCAGTGAGACAGGAGTTCCAGCCGAGCAGTTCTTC. Encoded protein: CATSETGVPAEQFF.

The V and J genes are TRBV7-6 and TRBJ1-4; the match to TRBD1 covers 8 bases. Germline V gene data show CDR1 as SGHVS and CDR2 as FNYEAQ. Losses at the gene ends were 5 bases for V and 1 base for J; bases not matched to a gene: 3. The CDR3 is 15 residues long. CDR3 sequence reads: CASSRTGLTNEKLFF. DNA for the CDR3: TGTGCCAGCAGCCGGACAGGGCTAACTAATGAAAAACTGTTTTTT.

The J gene is TRBJ2-3, the V gene TRBV27, with 14 bases that match TRBD2. The V gene's germline CDR1 is MNHEY and CDR2 SMNVEV (reference sequence). V shed 3 bases and J 0 bases; nucleotides not matched to a gene: 5. The CDR3 contains 18 residues. CDR3 coding DNA: TGTGCCAGCAGTTTCGGGACTAGCGGGGGCACTAGCACAGATACGCAGTATTTT. Amino acid sequence: CASSFGTSGGTSTDTQYF.

This clonotype was picked up many times. The rearrangement uses TRBV10-3 and TRBJ1-2; D ambiguous. With 6 bases removed from V and 3 bases from J, the gap between germline ends came to 14 bases. This CDR3 spans 14 amino acids. Germline CDR1 and CDR2: ENHRY and SYGVKD. CDR3 loop: CAIRADVTDYGYTF. CDR3 nucleotides: TGTGCCATCAGAGCGGACGTTACGGACTATGGCTACACCTTC.

At least ten counts were recorded for this clonotype. The genes are TRBV29-1 and TRBJ1-1, with unresolved D. The germline gives CDR1 SQVTM, CDR2 ANQGSEA. The length of the CDR3 is 13 residues. V dropped 4 bases and J dropped 0 bases, with 9 bases sitting between them. This CDR3 is CSVVSEMNTEAFF. In DNA, the CDR3 is TGCAGCGTTGTAAGTGAGATGAACACTGAAGCTTTCTTT.

On this clonotype: A much larger clone lies one base from this, so it may be a read error. The chain couples TRBV29-1 to TRBJ2-1; D is unclear. The DNA end favors TRBJ2-7, so the J call may be wrong. Germline V lookup: CDR1 SQVTM, CDR2 ANQGSEA. CDR3 size: 17 residues. CDR3 region: CSVEGAPVVGSYNEQYF. The CDR3 DNA follows: TGCAGCGTTGAAGGGGCCCCGGTCGTAGGGTCCTACAATGAGCAGTACTTC.

In regard to this clonotype: Being one base from a much bigger clone, this may be a read error. The chain uses TRBV27 and TRBJ2-4; D unclear. The J call is in doubt because the DNA end fits TRBJ2-7 better. Germline V gives CDR1 MNHEY, CDR2 SMNVEV (reference sequence). The CDR3 runs 12 residues. In DNA, the CDR3 is TGTACCAGCAGTGGAGCTGGGCGCGAGCAGTACTTC. It is translated as CTSSGAGREQYF.

The J gene is TRBJ2-7, the V gene TRBV20-1; 10 bases fit TRBD1. After removal of 3 bases from V and 2 bases from J, the junction contained 7 bases not matched to a gene. CDR1 and CDR2 (germline): DFQATT, SNEGSKA (reference sequence). CDR3 size: 15 residues. The CDR3 sequence is CSARGPGTGAYEQYF. DNA of the CDR3: TGCAGTGCTAGGGGACCTGGGACAGGGGCCTACGAGCAGTACTTC.

This clonotype was seen only a few times. This sequence joins TRBV6-5 and TRBJ2-4; possibly TRBD1 or TRBD2 for D (5 bases each). Trimming took 5 bases from V and 4 from J, leaving 18 bases between them. This CDR3 is 16 amino acids long. CDR1 MNHEY and CDR2 SVGAGI come from the germline V gene. CDR3 coding DNA: TGTGCCAGCAGTAACTACCACCGGGACGGAAAAAACATTCAGTACTTC. This encodes CASSNYHRDGKNIQYF.

This clonotype has only a few counts. Its ends do not fully match the called genes, so a read error is possible. CDR3 sequence (DNA): TGTGCCAGCAGCTTGGGGGAAGGGGGGTTGGAGACCCGGTACTTC. Translation gives CASSLGEGGLETRYF. This chain joins TRBV5-6 and TRBJ2-5, with D perhaps matching TRBD1 or TRBD2 (6 bases each). The CDR3 spans 15 residues. CDR1 and CDR2 (germline): SGHDT, YYEEEE.

This clonotype came up a few times. The chain couples TRBV7-3 to TRBJ2-5; 10 bases map to TRBD2. Germline V lookup: CDR1 SGHTA, CDR2 FQGTGA. The CDR3 consists of 15 residues. Trimming removed 8 bases from V and 4 bases from J; junction bases left unmatched: 10. The CDR3 DNA follows: TGTGCCAGCTCGCGGAGTAGCGGGGGGCCAGAGACCCAGTACTTC. As protein: CASSRSSGGPETQYF.

On this clonotype itself: A much larger clone lies one base from this, so it may be a read error. The J gene is TRBJ2-1, the V gene TRBV9; D gene uncertain. Germline V CDR1 and CDR2: SGDLS, YYNGEE. The CDR3 totals 13 residues. Between the trimmed V and J ends, which lost 2 bases and 2 bases, there was a span of 5 bases. The CDR3 bases are TGTGCCAGCAGCGTTCGGACCTACAATGAGCAGTTCTTC. It encodes CASSVRTYNEQFF.

The chain combines TRBV28 with TRBJ2-2, with 9 bases aligning to TRBD2. The V segment lost 5 bases and the J segment 4 bases; nucleotides outside the gene matches: 11. Germline CDR1 is MDHEN and CDR2 is SYDVKM. The CDR3 consists of 17 residues. The CDR3 sequence: CASSRQKHSGSTGELFF. CDR3 nucleotide sequence: TGTGCCAGCAGTAGACAGAAACATAGCGGGAGCACCGGGGAGCTGTTTTTT.

The sample holds a few counts of this clonotype. The chain employs TRBV4-1 and TRBJ2-1; D unclear. Germline CDR1 and CDR2: MGHRA and YSYEKL. CDR3 length: 16 residues. With 5 bases removed from V and 0 bases from J, the gap between germline ends came to 14 bases. As DNA, the CDR3 is TGCGCCAGCAGCGGCGAGCTGGCAAGCTCCTACAATGAGCAGTTCTTC. Translation gives CASSGELASSYNEQFF.

In regard to this clonotype: This could be a read error, since a much larger clone is one nucleotide away. This sequence joins TRBV3-1 and TRBJ2-6, with D possibly being TRBD1 (6 bases). The CDR3 spans 15 residues. Germline-derived CDR1 and CDR2 are LGHDT and YNNKEL (reference sequence). DNA of the CDR3: TGTGCCAGCAGCCAAGAGTCGGTGGGGGCCGACGTCCTGACTTTC. This encodes CASSQESVGADVLTF.

There are a few counts of this clonotype. The rearrangement joins TRBV20-1 to TRBJ2-5, with 10 nucleotides matching TRBD1. This CDR3 has 15 amino acids. From germline, CDR1 is DFQATT and CDR2 SNEGSKA (reference sequence). The V segment lost 5 bases and the J segment 5 bases; nucleotides outside the gene matches: 11. DNA of the CDR3: TGCAGTGCTTCCCTCCGACAGGGGGCTTGGGAGACCCAGTACTTC. This gives the protein CSASLRQGAWETQYF.

There are many counts of this clonotype. The V and J genes are TRBV7-9 and TRBJ1-2; possible D gene TRBD1, 5 bases. The germline CDR1 and CDR2 sequences are SEHNR and FQNEAQ (reference sequence). The CDR3 sequence is 13 residues long. Trimming took 5 bases from V and 4 from J, leaving 11 bases between them. The CDR3 loop is CASSPGGSYGYTF. CDR3 in DNA: TGTGCCAGCAGCCCGGGGGGGAGCTATGGCTACACCTTC. Supplemented by reference TRBV7-9 and TRBJ1-2, the full variable domain reads DTGVSQNPRHKITKRGQNVTFRCDPISEHNRLYWYRQTLGQGPEFLTYFQNEAQLEKSRLLSDRFSAERPKGSFSTLEIQRTEQGDSAMYLCASSPGGSYGYTFGSGTRLTVV.